Each of the 5 T cell receptor beta chains below was sequenced from the same sample in a study of blood T cell repertoires in COVID-19. The method was immunoSEQ multiplex PCR; TCRdb's version includes in-frame clones alone and lacks a portion of them. Of roughly 45,000 clones in the sample, 87% were seen once. The specimen was peripheral blood. These receptors originate from a man between 60 and 75 years old with active COVID-19.

The chain joins TRBV20-1 to TRBJ2-1; maybe TRBD2 (5 bases). The CDR3 runs 11 residues. Per germline, CDR1 DFQATT and CDR2 SNEGSKA (reference sequence). V lost 4 bases to trimming and J lost 9 bases, with 10 bases between them. The CDR3 nucleotides are TGCAGTGCTATCCGGGATGGTGAGCAGTTCTTC. It codes for CSAIRDGEQFF.

The chain joins TRBV7-2 to TRBJ2-2; maybe TRBD2 (5 bases). Germline loops: CDR1 SGHTA, CDR2 FQGNSA. This CDR3 has 14 residues. V lost 8 bases and J lost 10, with 20 bases in between. The CDR3 DNA sequence: TGTGCCAGCCAGCCTGCCCTTGAGGGTGTGGAGCTGTTTTTT. Its protein product is CASQPALEGVELFF.

The rearrangement uses TRBV2 and TRBJ2-3, with 13 bases matching TRBD2. The CDR3 contains 15 residues. With V trimmed by 4 bases and J by 4 bases, 2 bases remained unmatched. In germline, CDR1 is SNHLY, CDR2 FYNNEI. CDR3 sequence reads: CASSAGLAGADTQYF. As DNA, the CDR3 is TGTGCCAGCAGTGCTGGACTAGCGGGAGCAGATACGCAGTATTTT.

The V call is TRBV10-3, the J call TRBJ1-3; a weak D match, TRBD1 (6 bases). From germline, CDR1 is ENHRY and CDR2 SYGVKD. The ends were cut back, 7 bases at V and 4 bases at J, with 11 bases in the middle. There are 13 residues in the CDR3. CDR3 region: CAIMIDRGNTIYF. CDR3 in DNA: TGTGCCATCATGATCGACAGGGGAAACACCATATATTTT.

V and J are TRBV7-3 and TRBJ1-2; 7 bases are a match to TRBD1. Germline V lookup: CDR1 SGHTA, CDR2 FQGTGA. The CDR3 contains 15 residues. V gave up 5 bases and J gave up 2 bases; unmatched junction bases: 8. The CDR3 nucleotides read TGTGCCAGCAGCGCCAACATCAGGGGGAACTATGGCTACACCTTC. It encodes CASSANIRGNYGYTF.